Sequencing of this TCR beta chain was carried out in a study of molecular identifiers for immune sequencing clone quantification. Study findings and constraints: Naive cells had under 1% of molecules in clones above 20 RNA copies, effectors over 99%.

Many counts were recorded for this clonotype. The antigen is unknown. There are 16 residues in the CDR3. Germline V gene data show CDR1 as MNHEY and CDR2 as SMNVEV (reference sequence). V dropped 5 bases and J dropped 5; count of bases not matched to a gene: 10. TCRdb called the PCR reads again in MiXCR, with one record for every CDR3 protein. Counted here are hundreds of thousands of distinct CDR3 sequences, approximately 24% occurring once; the ten biggest clones make up about 0.84%. The material sequenced was naive CD8+ T cells from blood, with Jurkat cell RNA spiked in. The subset: FACS-sorted CD8+CD4-CCR7+CD45RA+ naive T cells. This receptor was obtained from a human donor in good health. Some libraries in this study had Jurkat cell RNA spiked in. V usage is TRBV27 and J usage is TRBJ2-7; TRBD2 aligns across 12 bases. In nucleotides, the CDR3 is TGTGCCAGCAGTGATCGACTAGCGGGGGATGCCGACGAGCAGTACTTC. It translates to CASSDRLAGDADEQYF.